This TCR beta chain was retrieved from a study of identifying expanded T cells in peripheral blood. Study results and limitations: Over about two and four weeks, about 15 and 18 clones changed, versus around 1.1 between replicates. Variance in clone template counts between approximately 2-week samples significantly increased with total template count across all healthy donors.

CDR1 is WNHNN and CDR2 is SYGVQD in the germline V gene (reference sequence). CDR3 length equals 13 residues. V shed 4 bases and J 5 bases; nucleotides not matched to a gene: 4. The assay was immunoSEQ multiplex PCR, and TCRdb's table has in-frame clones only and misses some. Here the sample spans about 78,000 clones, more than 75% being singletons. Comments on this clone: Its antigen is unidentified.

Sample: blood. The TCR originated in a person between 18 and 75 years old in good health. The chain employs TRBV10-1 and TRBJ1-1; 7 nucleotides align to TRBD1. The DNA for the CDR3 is TGCGCCAGCAGTGGACAGGGAGGGACTGAAGCTTTCTTT. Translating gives CASSGQGGTEAFF.